The entry below describes one TCR beta chain. This sample stems from a study of blood T cell repertoires in COVID-19. The germline V and J ends were trimmed by 0 bases and 0 bases, with 6 bases remaining between them. This CDR3 comprises 14 residues. CDR1 MNHNY and CDR2 SVGAGI come from the germline V gene (reference sequence). The table came from immunoSEQ multiplex PCR; TCRdb's copy has only in-frame clones and leaves some out. The repertoire has some 210,000 clones, 70% to 90% of them found once; the top ten carry roughly 8%. The sample was peripheral blood. The chain links TRBV6-6 to TRBJ2-7; D is uncertain. This sequence was found in a woman between 45 and 60 years old with active or convalescent COVID-19. The CDR3 nucleotides are TGTGCCAGCAGTTACTCGGCGGACTCCTACGAGCAGTACGTC. Protein sequence: CASSYSADSYEQYV.